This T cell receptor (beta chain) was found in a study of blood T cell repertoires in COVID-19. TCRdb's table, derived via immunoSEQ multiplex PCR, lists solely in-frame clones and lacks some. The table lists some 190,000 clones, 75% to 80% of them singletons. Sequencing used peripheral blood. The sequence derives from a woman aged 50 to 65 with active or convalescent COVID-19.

The CDR3 protein is CASSEIRRDRGRGNQPQHF. As DNA, the CDR3 is TGTGCCAGCAGTGAAATAAGAAGGGACAGGGGGCGAGGCAATCAGCCCCAGCATTTT. This rearrangement joins TRBV6-1 to TRBJ1-5; 12 positions agree with TRBD1. V dropped 2 bases and J dropped 2; count of bases not matched to a gene: 10. The CDR3 length is 19 residues. Germline V gives CDR1 MNHNS, CDR2 SASEGT.